The 6 T cell receptor beta chains below were found in one sample sequenced in a study of PD-1 blockade in classical Hodgkin lymphoma. Assay used: immunoSEQ multiplex PCR; TCRdb lists only in-frame clones, some missing. Here the sample spans 15,000 to 20,000 clones, 83% being singletons. Time point noted: cycle 4 day 1 (C4D1), after more than 5 weeks of nivolumab. In every patient, relapse followed autologous stem cell transplantation, while exposure to brentuximab vedotin differed. CD4+ T cells were purified from thawed PBMCs by negative selection. This specimen consisted of CD4+ T cells from blood, obtained before the fourth cycle of nivolumab. All receptors derive from a human donor with classical Hodgkin lymphoma.

V and J are TRBV7-2 and TRBJ2-7; D unclear. Germline values: CDR1 SGHTA, CDR2 FQGNSA. The CDR3 is 14 residues long. V was trimmed by 2 bases and J by 4 bases, leaving 12 bases between them. Here the CDR3 DNA reads TGTGCCAGCAGCTTAAGGACGGAGCCGTACGAGCAGTACTTC. Amino acids: CASSLRTEPYEQYF.

This clone was detected once. V gene TRBV6-5 combines with J gene TRBJ2-2; 9 bases align to TRBD1. Germline loops: CDR1 MNHEY, CDR2 SVGAGI. The CDR3 loop spans 14 amino acids. J lost 7 bases, V lost 7 bases, and 7 bases had no gene match. DNA for the CDR3: TGTGCCAGCAAAACGGGACAGGGTCACGGGGAGCTGTTTTTT. Amino acids: CASKTGQGHGELFF.

This chain connects TRBV7-2 to TRBJ2-2; D not certain. The CDR3 runs 14 residues. The V and J ends lost 2 bases and 0 bases respectively, with 4 bases between them. Looked up from germline, CDR1 is SGHTA and CDR2 is FQGNSA. This CDR3 is CASSLSPNTGELFF. The DNA for the CDR3 is TGTGCCAGCAGCTTAAGTCCGAACACCGGGGAGCTGTTTTTT. Full variable domain (outside the CDR3, taken from reference TRBV7-2 and TRBJ2-2): GAGVSQSPSNKVTEKGKDVELRCDPISGHTALYWYRQSLGQGLEFLIYFQGNSAPDKSGLPSDRFSAERTGGSVSTLTIQRTQQEDSAVYLCASSLSPNTGELFFGEGSRLTVL.

This clone was seen a handful of times. The gene calls are TRBV4-2 and TRBJ1-5, with TRBD1 matching over 12 bases. The CDR3 spans 16 residues. CDR1 is LGHNA, CDR2 YNFKEQ, per germline. The J segment lost 7 bases and the V segment lost 0 bases, leaving 4 bases of the junction unmatched. Here the CDR3 DNA reads TGTGCCAGCAGCCAAGAAGGGACAGGGGGCAGGCAGCCCCAGCATTTT. Encoded protein: CASSQEGTGGRQPQHF.

V gene TRBV7-2 combines with J gene TRBJ2-2; possibly TRBD2 for D (6 bases). The CDR3 is 15 residues long. Germline V CDR1 and CDR2: SGHTA, FQGNSA. V was cut by 3 bases and J by 6 bases, with 14 bases left in between. DNA for the CDR3: TGTGCCAGCAGCTTCGGGAGTCTGGGATCCGGGGAGCTGTTTTTT. Translated: CASSFGSLGSGELFF.

The chain combines TRBV5-1 with TRBJ2-5, with 13 positions matching TRBD2. This CDR3 is built from 14 residues. Germline V gene lookup returns CDR1 SGHRS and CDR2 YFSETQ. V shed 5 bases and J 7 bases; nucleotides not matched to a gene: 5. The CDR3 sequence is CASSRTSGSMTQYF. CDR3 nucleotide sequence: TGCGCCAGCAGTCGGACTAGCGGGAGCATGACCCAGTACTTC.